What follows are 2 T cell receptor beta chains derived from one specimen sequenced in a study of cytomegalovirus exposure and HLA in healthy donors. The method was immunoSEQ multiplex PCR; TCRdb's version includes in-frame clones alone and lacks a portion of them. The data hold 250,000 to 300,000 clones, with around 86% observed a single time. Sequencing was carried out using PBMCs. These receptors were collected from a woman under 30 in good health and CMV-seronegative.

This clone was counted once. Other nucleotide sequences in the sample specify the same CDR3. DNA of the CDR3: TGTGCCAGCAGTGAATTAACGGTACAAGAGACCCAGTACTTC. Its translation: CASSELTVQETQYF. The chain employs TRBV2 and TRBJ2-5; D is unresolved. From germline, CDR1 is SNHLY and CDR2 FYNNEI. The CDR3 has 14 amino acids. V was trimmed by 2 bases and J by 2 bases, leaving 9 bases between them. The full variable domain, its missing parts supplied by reference TRBV2 and TRBJ2-5, is EPEVTQTPSHQVTQMGQEVILRCVPISNHLYFYWYRQILGQKVEFLVSFYNNEISEKSEIFDDQFSVERPDGSNFTLKIRSTKLEDSAMYFCASSELTVQETQYFGPGTRLLVL.

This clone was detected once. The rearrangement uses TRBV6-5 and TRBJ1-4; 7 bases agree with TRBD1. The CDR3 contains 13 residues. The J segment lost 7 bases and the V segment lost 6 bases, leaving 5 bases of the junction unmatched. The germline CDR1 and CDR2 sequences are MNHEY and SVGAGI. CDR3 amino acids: CASRPRTGEKLFF. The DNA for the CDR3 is TGTGCCAGCAGACCAAGGACAGGTGAAAAACTGTTTTTT.